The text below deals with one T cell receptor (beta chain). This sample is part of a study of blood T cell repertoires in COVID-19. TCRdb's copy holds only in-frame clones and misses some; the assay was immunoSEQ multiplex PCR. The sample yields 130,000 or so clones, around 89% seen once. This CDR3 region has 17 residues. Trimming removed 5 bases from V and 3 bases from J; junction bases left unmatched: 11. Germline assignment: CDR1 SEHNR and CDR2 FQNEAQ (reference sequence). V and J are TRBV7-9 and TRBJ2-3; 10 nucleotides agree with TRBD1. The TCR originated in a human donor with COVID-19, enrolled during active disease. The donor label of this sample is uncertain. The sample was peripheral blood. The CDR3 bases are TGTGCCAGCAGCAACAATCTGGGACAGGGGTGGACAGATACGCAGTATTTT. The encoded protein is CASSNNLGQGWTDTQYF.